These 20 T cell receptor beta chains originate from one sample sequenced in a study of T-cell memory formation after mild COVID-19. From the 5' RACE reads, TCRdb called clonotypes with MiXCR, one entry per CDR3 protein. The sample includes about 290,000 distinct CDR3 sequences, approximately 16% of them seen just once. The sequenced sample consisted of PBMCs or a T cell subset sorted from them (not recorded which). All receptors derive from a man aged 18 to 30 who had mild COVID-19 (a few samples of this study predate the infection). Cell type and time point are not known.

The sample holds a few counts of this clonotype. The chain links TRBV5-1 to TRBJ2-3; 9 positions agree with TRBD2. Losses at the gene ends were 1 base for V and 5 bases for J; bases not matched to a gene: 5. CDR1 is SGHRS, CDR2 YFSETQ, per germline. The CDR3 spans 15 residues. CDR3 coding DNA: TGCGCCAGCAGCTTGTTGCGGGGGGGCCAAGATACGCAGTATTTT. It encodes CASSLLRGGQDTQYF.

This clonotype has only a few counts. This chain uses TRBV29-1 with TRBJ2-7; tentatively, D is TRBD1 (6 bases). The CDR3 is 14 amino acids. Trimming pared 1 base from V and 4 bases from J, leaving 14 bases between. Germline loops: CDR1 SQVTM, CDR2 ANQGSEA. The CDR3, as DNA: TGCAGCGTTGAAGGGACAGCCACATCATACGAGCAGTACTTC. Its protein product is CSVEGTATSYEQYF.

This clonotype was recorded at least ten times. The chain couples TRBV20-1 to TRBJ2-1; 8 positions agree with TRBD2. The V gene end was trimmed by 0 bases and the J gene end by 8 bases; junction bases not matched to a gene: 9. The length of the CDR3 is 15 residues. Per the germline V gene, CDR1 is DFQATT and CDR2 is SNEGSKA (reference sequence). CDR3 in amino acids: CSARDTGGAVDEQFF. The DNA of the CDR3 is TGCAGTGCTAGAGATACCGGGGGGGCCGTCGATGAGCAGTTCTTC.

The chain recombines TRBV5-1 with TRBJ1-2; unclear D gene. The CDR3 runs 15 residues. CDR1 SGHRS and CDR2 YFSETQ come from the germline V gene. V lost 0 bases, J lost 0 bases, and 9 bases lay in between. CDR3 nucleotide sequence: TGCGCCAGCAGCTTGGACCAGCCCCCTAACTATGGCTACACCTTC. This codes for CASSLDQPPNYGYTF.

V is TRBV3-1 and J is TRBJ1-1, with a tentative D call TRBD1 (5 bases). Trimming left V 4 bases short and J 5 bases short, with 17 bases between. Germline lookup yields CDR1 LGHDT and CDR2 YNNKEL (reference sequence). There are 15 residues in the CDR3. CDR3 in DNA: TGTGCCAGCAGCCGTACTAGGGGTGACGGGACTGAAGCTTTCTTT. Translating it yields CASSRTRGDGTEAFF.

A few counts support this clonotype. The gene calls are TRBV7-6 and TRBJ2-7, with a tentative D call TRBD1 (5 bases). The CDR3 has 15 residues. V lost 2 bases and J lost 4, with 15 bases in between. The germline V gene has CDR1 SGHVS and CDR2 FNYEAQ. The CDR3 DNA reads TGTGCCAGCAGCTTATTGGGCCAGGGCGTTTACGAGCAGTACTTC. It encodes CASSLLGQGVYEQYF.

This clonotype was detected a few times. This sequence joins TRBV9 and TRBJ1-2; TRBD1 agrees at 8 bases. CDR3 length equals 14 residues. From germline, CDR1 is SGDLS and CDR2 YYNGEE. J was trimmed by 5 bases and V by 4 bases; bases with no gene match: 7. CDR3 sequence reads: CASSSRTGTYGYTF. DNA of the CDR3: TGTGCCAGCAGCTCGAGGACAGGGACTTATGGCTACACCTTC.

This clonotype has more than one count but fewer than ten. J is TRBJ2-3 and V is TRBV5-5; 11 bases are shared with TRBD2. CDR3 length equals 15 residues. The J segment lost 4 bases and the V segment lost 7 bases, leaving 8 bases of the junction unmatched. Germline V gene sequence: CDR1 SGHKS, CDR2 YYEKEE (reference sequence). The CDR3 region has the DNA TGTGCCAGCTCTCCCCTTAGCGGGGGGGCAGATACGCAGTATTTT. Its protein is CASSPLSGGADTQYF.

This clonotype showed up just a few times. The chain joins TRBV28 to TRBJ1-3; D is unresolved. V was cut by 6 bases and J by 7 bases, with 10 bases left in between. This CDR3 comprises 12 residues. Germline V lookup: CDR1 MDHEN, CDR2 SYDVKM. CDR3 sequence: CASSFGRNTIYF. In nucleotides, the CDR3 is TGTGCCAGCAGCTTTGGGAGGAACACCATATATTTT.

This rearrangement joins TRBV9 to TRBJ2-4, with a tentative D call TRBD2 (6 bases). This CDR3 comprises 14 residues. Trimming left V 4 bases short and J 5 bases short, with 13 bases between. From germline, CDR1 is SGDLS and CDR2 YYNGEE. CDR3 protein: CASSLGGFENIQYF. The CDR3, as DNA: TGTGCCAGCAGCTTAGGAGGGTTCGAAAACATTCAGTACTTC.

This clonotype was picked up a small number of times. The junction and the germline gene differ at one end; a read error may be behind it. The rearrangement links TRBV10-3 to TRBJ1-2; 10 bases are shared with TRBD1. This CDR3 has 18 amino acids. The germline CDR1 and CDR2 sequences are ENHRY and SYGVKD. CDR3 in DNA: TGTGCCATCAGTAAGTCCTCGGGACAGGGGACCGGTAACTATGGCTACACCTTC. This sequence encodes CAISKSSGQGTGNYGYTF.

A few counts support this clonotype. This rearrangement joins TRBV6-6 to TRBJ2-7; tentatively, D is TRBD1 (6 bases). Germline V CDR1 and CDR2: MNHNY, SVGAGI (reference sequence). The CDR3 extends over 12 amino acids. Between the trimmed V and J ends, which lost 6 bases and 6 bases, there was a span of 12 bases. CDR3 bases: TGTGCCAGCAGCACACAGGGAAGCGAGCAGTACGTC. Encoded protein: CASSTQGSEQYV.

This clonotype was found many times. The chain couples TRBV5-1 to TRBJ1-2; 7 bases line up with TRBD1. In germline, CDR1 is SGHRS, CDR2 YFSETQ. CDR3 size: 16 residues. V lost 4 bases to trimming and J lost 6 bases; unmatched junction nucleotides: 15. In DNA, the CDR3 is TGCGCCAGCAGCCCTCAGACAGGGTCTTCTTCGGATGGCTACACCTTC. Translation: CASSPQTGSSSDGYTF. Full variable domain (missing parts from reference TRBV5-1 and TRBJ1-2): KAGVTQTPRYLIKTRGQQVTLSCSPISGHRSVSWYQQTPGQGLQFLFEYFSETQRNKGNFPGRFSGRQFSNSRSEMNVSTLELGDSALYLCASSPQTGSSSDGYTFGSGTRLTVV.

This clonotype was seen a few times. The rearrangement uses TRBV7-8 and TRBJ2-3; TRBD2 aligns across 12 bases. The CDR3 extends over 17 amino acids. The V gene's germline CDR1 is SGHVS and CDR2 FQNEAQ. Trimming took 3 bases from V and 0 from J; bases not matched to a gene: 4. CDR3 in DNA: TGTGCCAGCAGCTTTACTAGCGGGGGGCGGAGCACAGATACGCAGTATTTT. Protein product: CASSFTSGGRSTDTQYF.

V gene TRBV4-2 combines with J gene TRBJ1-2, with 9 bases fitting TRBD1. After removal of 0 bases from V and 8 bases from J, the junction contained 4 bases not matched to a gene. Looked up from germline, CDR1 is LGHNA and CDR2 is YNFKEQ. The CDR3 has 14 amino acids. CDR3 coding DNA: TGTGCCAGCAGCCAAGAACAGGGGGCTAGGGGCTACACCTTC. Encoded protein: CASSQEQGARGYTF.

The chain combines TRBV6-5 with TRBJ2-3, with a weak D call TRBD1 (5 bases). Germline values: CDR1 MNHEY, CDR2 SVGAGI. The CDR3 is 13 amino acids. V was trimmed by 2 bases and J by 5 bases, leaving 8 bases between them. CDR3 DNA: TGTGCCAGCAGTTACGCTAGGGGAGATACGCAGTATTTT. Translation: CASSYARGDTQYF.

This clonotype was seen more than once but under ten times. The J gene is TRBJ1-2, the V gene TRBV28; 7 bases align to TRBD1. Trimming removed 4 bases from V and 2 bases from J; junction bases left unmatched: 13. Germline V gene data show CDR1 as MDHEN and CDR2 as SYDVKM. This CDR3 has 17 amino acids. This CDR3 is CASSSPGQRDGNYGYTF. CDR3 in DNA: TGTGCCAGCAGTTCACCGGGACAGCGAGACGGCAACTATGGCTACACCTTC.

This sequence joins TRBV14 and TRBJ1-4; D unclear. The CDR3 is 13 amino acids. Germline CDR1 is SGHDN and CDR2 is FVKESK. Between the trimmed V and J ends, which lost 0 bases and 13 bases, there was a span of 12 bases. The CDR3 here is CASSQDQRGRLFF. CDR3 sequence (DNA): TGTGCCAGCAGCCAAGATCAGCGGGGTAGACTGTTTTTT.

V is TRBV6-6 and J is TRBJ1-1; no clear D gene. CDR1 and CDR2 from the germline V gene are MNHNY and SVGAGI (reference sequence). The CDR3 loop spans 11 amino acids. Deletions cut 5 bases from V and 10 bases from J, with 11 bases between. DNA for the CDR3: TGTGCCAGCAGTCCTTCTTCCGGAGCTTTCTTT. This translates into CASSPSSGAFF.

The rearrangement uses TRBV5-1 and TRBJ2-1, with no clear D. This CDR3 is 14 amino acids long. Germline V gene lookup returns CDR1 SGHRS and CDR2 YFSETQ. Trimming pared 0 bases from V and 5 bases from J, leaving 9 bases between. As DNA, the CDR3 is TGCGCCAGCAGCTTGGAGGGTCGGCACAATGAGCAGTTCTTC. Its translation: CASSLEGRHNEQFF. Variable domain in full (rest from reference TRBV5-1 and TRBJ2-1): KAGVTQTPRYLIKTRGQQVTLSCSPISGHRSVSWYQQTPGQGLQFLFEYFSETQRNKGNFPGRFSGRQFSNSRSEMNVSTLELGDSALYLCASSLEGRHNEQFFGPGTRLTVL.